The 3 T cell receptor beta chains reported below all come from one sample, sequenced in a study of regulatory T cells in long-lasting Graves disease. Described time point: persistent/refractory GD, antithyroid drugs over 5 years with positive TRAb. The authors made the TCR library using RNA they extracted from PBMCs. With iRepertoire HTBI primers and Arm-PCR of CDR3 regions, TCR beta libraries were built. TCRdb analysed the multiplex PCR reads with MiXCR anew, one entry per CDR3 protein. In the table there are over 350,000 distinct CDR3 sequences, around 20% of which are singletons. The sample in question was peripheral blood mononuclear cells (PBMCs), obtained when the disease was refractory, from a patient treated with antithyroid drugs. These receptors were taken from a female donor with Graves disease.

This chain connects TRBV3-1 to TRBJ2-3; D is possibly TRBD2 (5 bases). Trimming took off 1 base at V and 6 bases at J, with 11 bases between the two ends. Germline V gene sequence: CDR1 LGHDT, CDR2 YNNKEL (reference sequence). The CDR3 has 14 amino acids. CDR3 in amino acids: CASSQGSKRDTQYF. Here the CDR3 DNA reads TGTGCCAGCAGCCAAGGTAGCAAGCGGGATACGCAGTATTTT.

This clonotype was recorded at least ten times. The rearrangement links TRBV12-3 or TRBV12-4 to TRBJ2-6; weak D call: TRBD1 (5 bases). Trimming took 4 bases from V and 2 from J, leaving 21 bases between them. The CDR3 consists of 19 residues. The CDR3 protein is CASSWTRVDHEAGANVLTF. The CDR3 DNA sequence: TGTGCCAGCAGTTGGACCAGGGTGGACCATGAAGCTGGGGCCAACGTCCTGACTTTC.

V is TRBV3-1 and J is TRBJ2-5; D may correspond to TRBD1 or TRBD2 (6 bases each). The CDR3 contains 16 residues. Germline lookup yields CDR1 LGHDT and CDR2 YNNKEL (reference sequence). The ends were cut back, 4 bases at V and 4 bases at J, with 19 bases in the middle. The CDR3 protein is CASSRVGIGGRETQYF. As DNA, the CDR3 is TGTGCCAGCAGCCGCGTTGGGATCGGGGGCCGAGAGACCCAGTACTTC.